Following are 23 T cell receptor beta chains from one sample sequenced in a study of sequential checkpoint blockade in melanoma. Treatment here: randomized to nivolumab then ipilimumab (arm A) or the reverse (arm B). Only in-frame clones appear in the TCRdb table, and some are missing; sequencing was by immunoSEQ multiplex PCR. The sample consists of more than 7,000 clones, 71% of them appearing once. The specimen comprised CD8+ T cells sorted from blood (inferred from file names), sampled from a patient given nivolumab and ipilimumab in sequence. The receptors stem from a human donor with melanoma.

The chain recombines TRBV7-6 with TRBJ1-1; 9 bases fit TRBD1. The ends lost 4 bases at V and 1 base at J; junction bases unmatched: 4. The length of the CDR3 is 15 residues. Germline V gives CDR1 SGHVS, CDR2 FNYEAQ. The CDR3 DNA follows: TGTGCCAGCAGCTCAAACAGGGGGCGGAACACTGAAGCTTTCTTT. It translates to CASSSNRGRNTEAFF.

The chain couples TRBV7-9 to TRBJ2-5; 8 nucleotides align to TRBD2. Matching the DNA end better, TRBJ2-7 makes the J call doubtful. The CDR3 runs 15 residues. Germline values: CDR1 SEHNR, CDR2 FQNEAQ (reference sequence). DNA of the CDR3: TGTGCCAGCAGCTTACCCCTAGCGGGCACCTACGAGCAGTACTTC. Amino acid sequence: CASSLPLAGTYEQYF.

The rearrangement joins TRBV4-3 to TRBJ2-1; 12 bases line up with TRBD2. Germline lookup yields CDR1 LGHNA and CDR2 YSLEER. This CDR3 comprises 15 residues. Losses at the gene ends were 4 bases for V and 7 bases for J; bases not matched to a gene: 5. For the CDR3, the DNA is TGCGCCAGCAGCCCCAGGACTAGCGGGATAAATGAGCAGTTCTTC. Translating gives CASSPRTSGINEQFF.

The gene calls are TRBV5-4 and TRBJ2-1, with TRBD2 matching over 11 bases. CDR3 length: 16 amino acids. The J segment lost 2 bases and the V segment lost 4 bases, leaving 5 bases of the junction unmatched. Germline V gene data show CDR1 as SGHNT and CDR2 as YYREEE (reference sequence). Here the CDR3 reads CASSPRLAGTYNEQFF. As DNA, the CDR3 is TGTGCCAGCAGCCCGAGACTAGCGGGAACCTACAATGAGCAGTTCTTC.

V usage is TRBV30 and J usage is TRBJ1-6, with D unclear. This CDR3 comprises 14 residues. Between the trimmed V and J ends, which lost 3 bases and 6 bases, there was a span of 12 bases. The germline V gene encodes CDR1 GTSNPN and CDR2 SVGIG (reference sequence). The CDR3 nucleotides are TGTGCCTGGAGCGACGGACTGTTTAATTCACCCCTCCACTTT. It yields the protein CAWSDGLFNSPLHF.

The rearrangement uses TRBV28 and TRBJ2-1, with TRBD2 matching over 12 bases. Losses at the gene ends were 4 bases for V and 2 bases for J; bases not matched to a gene: 3. Germline V gene data show CDR1 as MDHEN and CDR2 as SYDVKM. The CDR3 runs 16 residues. The DNA for the CDR3 is TGTGCCAGCAGTTCCCCTAGCGGGAGGGCCTACAATGAGCAGTTCTTC. Translation: CASSSPSGRAYNEQFF.

Regarding this clone: Different DNA sequences within this sample yield the same CDR3. The chain has TRBV19 and TRBJ2-1; TRBD1 agrees at 8 bases. Germline V gene lookup returns CDR1 LNHDA and CDR2 SQIVND (reference sequence). After removal of 4 bases from V and 4 bases from J, the junction contained 3 bases not matched to a gene. The CDR3 consists of 14 residues. DNA of the CDR3: TGTGCCAGTAGTACAGGGGGCGATTACAATGAGCAGTTCTTC. Encoded protein: CASSTGGDYNEQFF.

The chain links TRBV19 to TRBJ2-1; 9 bases fit TRBD1. This CDR3 region has 16 residues. Germline CDR1 reads LNHDA; CDR2 reads SQIVND (reference sequence). J was trimmed by 2 bases and V by 2 bases; bases with no gene match: 4. For the CDR3, the DNA is TGTGCCAGTAGTATACTACAGGGGGCACCCTACAATGAGCAGTTCTTC. This codes for CASSILQGAPYNEQFF.

The V call is TRBV9, the J call TRBJ2-3; the D gene is possibly TRBD1 (6 bases). From germline, CDR1 is SGDLS and CDR2 YYNGEE. Trimming removed 0 bases at V and 9 bases at J, with 8 bases between. The CDR3 is 12 amino acids. The DNA for the CDR3 is TGTGCCAGCAGCGTAGGGCAGGGGACGCAGTATTTT. Its protein product is CASSVGQGTQYF.

This chain joins TRBV28 and TRBJ2-4, with TRBD1 identical over 7 bases. The CDR3 runs to 17 residues. Germline lookup yields CDR1 MDHEN and CDR2 SYDVKM. With 5 bases clipped from V and 0 bases from J, the junction kept 10 bases outside the gene matches. The CDR3 loop reads CASSPYTGELAKNIQYF. In nucleotides, the CDR3 is TGTGCCAGCAGTCCGTATACAGGGGAGCTAGCCAAAAACATTCAGTACTTC.

V and J are TRBV2 and TRBJ2-2; unclear D gene. The V end was cut by 10 bases, the J end by 5 bases, with 5 bases between. The CDR3 length is 10 residues. Looked up from germline, CDR1 is SNHLY and CDR2 is FYNNEI. CDR3 nucleotide sequence: TGTGCCACTCCGACCGGGGAGCTGTTTTTT. This translates into CATPTGELFF.

CDR3 nucleotide sequence: TGCGCCAGCAGCCATAAAAATCCAGGGGGCTTGGATGAAGCTTTCTTT. The encoded protein is CASSHKNPGGLDEAFF. The V call is TRBV4-1, the J call TRBJ1-1, with 8 positions matching TRBD1. This CDR3 is 16 amino acids long. Germline V gives CDR1 MGHRA, CDR2 YSYEKL. V lost 3 bases to trimming and J lost 7 bases; unmatched junction nucleotides: 13.

This clone has only a few counts. V usage is TRBV5-4 and J usage is TRBJ2-1, with D possibly TRBD2 on 5 matching bases. In germline, CDR1 is SGHNT, CDR2 YYREEE (reference sequence). This CDR3 has 15 residues. Between the trimmed V and J ends, which lost 4 bases and 6 bases, there was a span of 17 bases. CDR3 DNA: TGTGCCAGCAGCGCAGCGGAGATTCAAGCCAATGAGCAGTTCTTC. The encoded protein is CASSAAEIQANEQFF.

The chain couples TRBV7-3 to TRBJ1-1; 9 nucleotides align to TRBD1. The CDR3 spans 14 residues. Looked up from germline, CDR1 is SGHTA and CDR2 is FQGTGA. J lost 2 bases, V lost 5 bases, and 3 bases had no gene match. CDR3 sequence: CASSPGQGNTEAFF. The CDR3 DNA reads TGTGCCAGCAGCCCGGGACAGGGAAACACTGAAGCTTTCTTT.

This clone is medium-sized in the sample. The same CDR3 can be traced to other DNA sequences in this sample. J is TRBJ2-1 and V is TRBV19; TRBD2 aligns across 7 bases. Germline CDR1 reads LNHDA; CDR2 reads SQIVND (reference sequence). Trimming took 5 bases from V and 3 from J; bases not matched to a gene: 4. The CDR3 is 14 residues long. The CDR3 region has the DNA TGTGCCAGTAGTGGGGGGGGAGACTACAATGAGCAGTTCTTC. The encoded protein is CASSGGGDYNEQFF.

V and J are TRBV2 and TRBJ2-5, with a possible D match to TRBD2 (6 bases). The CDR3 totals 15 residues. Trimming removed 3 bases from V and 5 bases from J, with 16 bases in between. Germline V gives CDR1 SNHLY, CDR2 FYNNEI. The CDR3 DNA is TGTGCCAGCAGTGAGGGAGGCGGGTTGATGGAGACCCAGTACTTC. Protein sequence: CASSEGGGLMETQYF.

This sequence joins TRBV19 and TRBJ1-2; 8 bases line up with TRBD1. Germline trimming cut 7 bases from V and 4 bases from J; bases unmatched to any gene: 8. The CDR3 is 14 amino acids. Germline V gives CDR1 LNHDA, CDR2 SQIVND (reference sequence). The CDR3 bases are TGTGCCAGTAATTTACAGGGGGGCCTCTATGGCTACACCTTC. Its translation: CASNLQGGLYGYTF.

This clone occurred a few times. V usage is TRBV7-8 and J usage is TRBJ2-3; 13 bases agree with TRBD2. In germline, CDR1 is SGHVS, CDR2 FQNEAQ. V was clipped by 2 bases and J by 6 bases; unmatched bases: 5. This CDR3 spans 16 amino acids. For the CDR3, the DNA is TGTGCCAGCAGCTTAAGGACTAGCGGGAGTAGGGATACGCAGTATTTT. Protein: CASSLRTSGSRDTQYF.

The genes are TRBV6-6 and TRBJ2-3; D perhaps matches TRBD1 (5 bases). V lost 2 bases, J lost 1 base, and 13 bases lay in between. The CDR3 runs 16 residues. Germline loops: CDR1 MNHNY, CDR2 SVGAGI (reference sequence). The CDR3 DNA reads as TGTGCCAGCAGTTACGGGGCCAGGGCCGGCACAGATACGCAGTATTTT. Translated: CASSYGARAGTDTQYF.

This chain joins TRBV5-1 and TRBJ1-2, with 12 bases that match TRBD1. Losses at the gene ends were 2 bases for V and 7 bases for J; bases not matched to a gene: 3. The CDR3 is 14 residues long. The germline CDR1 and CDR2 sequences are SGHRS and YFSETQ. This CDR3 is CASSFGTGGSGYTF. The DNA of the CDR3 is TGCGCCAGCAGCTTTGGGACAGGGGGCTCTGGCTACACCTTC.

This clone was recorded once. This chain uses TRBV6-1 with TRBJ2-7; no definite D call. The CDR3 is 14 amino acids. Germline V gene sequence: CDR1 MNHNS, CDR2 SASEGT. Trimming took 1 base from V and 0 from J, leaving 7 bases between them. As DNA, the CDR3 is TGTGCCAGCAGTGAAGTGTCTCTCTCCTACGAGCAGTACTTC. Its protein is CASSEVSLSYEQYF.

The V and J genes are TRBV29-1 and TRBJ2-7, with D possibly matching TRBD2 (6 bases). The CDR3 covers 11 residues. V gave up 7 bases and J gave up 4 bases, with 11 bases separating them. The germline CDR1 and CDR2 sequences are SQVTM and ANQGSEA. CDR3: CSAMGLYEQYF. CDR3 nucleotide sequence: TGCAGCGCCATGGGACTTTACGAGCAGTACTTC.

The chain employs TRBV4-1 and TRBJ2-7, with D possibly matching TRBD1 (6 bases). From germline, CDR1 is MGHRA and CDR2 YSYEKL. The CDR3 runs 14 residues. Between the trimmed V and J ends, which lost 1 base and 0 bases, there was a span of 7 bases. The CDR3 nucleotides are TGCGCCAGCAGCCAAGCGGACAGCTCCTACGAGCAGTACTTC. Protein: CASSQADSSYEQYF.